This T cell receptor beta chain was retrieved from a study of blood T cell repertoires in COVID-19. Study processing details: Amplification from reference gene primers served as the basis for estimated nucleated cell counts. Repertoires were generated with immunoSEQ multiplex PCR, while TCRdb's copy carries only in-frame clones and drops some. The DNA was the basis for D and trimming; V, J and clone size are from that table. The sample shows about 310,000 clones, 90% of them seen only once. V was clipped by 1 base and J by 4 bases, with 13 bases between them. This CDR3 has 15 amino acids. The germline V gene has CDR1 SNHLY and CDR2 FYNNEI.

Source material: peripheral blood. The chain has TRBV2 and TRBJ1-1; a weak D match, TRBD1 (6 bases). This clonotype was sampled from a woman between 40 and 55 years old with COVID-19, enrolled during active disease. The DNA for the CDR3 is TGTGCCAGCAGTGAAGGCAGGGGCCAAGCCACTGAAGCTTTCTTT. Protein sequence: CASSEGRGQATEAFF.